This T cell receptor beta chain derives from a study of control samples from healthy donors and cancer patients. Generated by immunoSEQ multiplex PCR, the TCRdb table keeps only in-frame clones and is missing some. Of around 110,000 clones listed, 85% to 90% were seen once; the top ten hold approximately 2.2%. The CDR3 is 14 residues long. Trimming took off 1 base at V and 8 bases at J, with 14 bases between the two ends. CDR1 and CDR2 (germline): SNHLY, FYNNEI. Input material: blood. The sequence was obtained from a woman in her seventies in good health. The genes are TRBV2 and TRBJ1-2, with D maybe TRBD1 (5 bases). This chain's CDR3 is CASSEEGLGNGYTF. CDR3 nucleotides: TGTGCCAGCAGTGAAGAGGGACTTGGGAACGGCTACACCTTC.